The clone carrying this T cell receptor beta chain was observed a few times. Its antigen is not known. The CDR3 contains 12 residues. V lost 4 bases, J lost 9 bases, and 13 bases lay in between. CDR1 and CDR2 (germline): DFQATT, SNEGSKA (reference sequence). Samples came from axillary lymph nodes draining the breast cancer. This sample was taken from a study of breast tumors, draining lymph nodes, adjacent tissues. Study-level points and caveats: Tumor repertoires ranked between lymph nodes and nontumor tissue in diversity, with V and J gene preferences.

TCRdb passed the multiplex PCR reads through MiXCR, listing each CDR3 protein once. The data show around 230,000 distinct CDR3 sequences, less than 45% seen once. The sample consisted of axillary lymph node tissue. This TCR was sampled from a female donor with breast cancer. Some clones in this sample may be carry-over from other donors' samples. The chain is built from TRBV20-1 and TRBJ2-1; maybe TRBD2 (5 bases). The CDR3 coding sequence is TGCAGTGCTAACGGTACTAGAGTTGAGCAGTTCTTC. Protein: CSANGTRVEQFF.